What follows are 4 T cell receptor beta chains derived from one specimen sequenced in a study of shared clonotypes between healthy human individuals. Sequencing was performed with immunoSEQ multiplex PCR; in TCRdb, only in-frame clones are kept and a portion is missing. The data show 2 million to 2.5 million clones, approximately 93% seen once. The sample taken for sequencing was naive CD4+ T cells from PBMCs. The subset was: CD45RA+ positively selected. These TCRs come from a man younger than 35 in good health. Some clones in this sample may be carry-over from other donors' samples.

In this sample, this clone turned up once. J is TRBJ2-5 and V is TRBV9; weak D call: TRBD1 (5 bases). Trimming removed 2 bases from V and 1 base from J, with 12 bases in between. The CDR3 has 15 amino acids. Per the germline V gene, CDR1 is SGDLS and CDR2 is YYNGEE. For the CDR3, the DNA is TGTGCCAGCAGCGTCAGGGTAGCCCCCCAAGAGACCCAGTACTTC. Protein sequence: CASSVRVAPQETQYF.

This chain joins TRBV29-1 and TRBJ2-1; 10 bases are shared with TRBD2. With 7 bases clipped from V and 5 bases from J, the junction kept 8 bases outside the gene matches. Germline CDR1 reads SQVTM; CDR2 reads ANQGSEA. The length of the CDR3 is 14 residues. CDR3 bases: TGCAGCGCCTCGGGACTAGCGCTCGACAATGAGCAGTTCTTC. Translation gives CSASGLALDNEQFF.

The V gene is TRBV6-5, the J gene TRBJ2-7, with D possibly being TRBD2 (6 bases). The germline CDR1 and CDR2 sequences are MNHEY and SVGAGI. There are 14 residues in the CDR3. V gave up 4 bases and J gave up 3 bases, with 13 bases separating them. CDR3 residues: CASSWLGEDYEQYF. The CDR3 nucleotides read TGTGCCAGCAGTTGGTTGGGGGAGGACTACGAGCAGTACTTC.

This clone occurred once. This chain connects TRBV7-8 to TRBJ1-1; D may be TRBD1 (6 bases). This CDR3 has 16 residues. Germline V gene data show CDR1 as SGHVS and CDR2 as FQNEAQ. The V and J ends lost 4 bases and 0 bases respectively, with 15 bases between them. The CDR3, as DNA: TGTGCCAGCAGCTCCCACGGGGGGGCTATGAACACTGAAGCTTTCTTT. It yields the protein CASSSHGGAMNTEAFF.